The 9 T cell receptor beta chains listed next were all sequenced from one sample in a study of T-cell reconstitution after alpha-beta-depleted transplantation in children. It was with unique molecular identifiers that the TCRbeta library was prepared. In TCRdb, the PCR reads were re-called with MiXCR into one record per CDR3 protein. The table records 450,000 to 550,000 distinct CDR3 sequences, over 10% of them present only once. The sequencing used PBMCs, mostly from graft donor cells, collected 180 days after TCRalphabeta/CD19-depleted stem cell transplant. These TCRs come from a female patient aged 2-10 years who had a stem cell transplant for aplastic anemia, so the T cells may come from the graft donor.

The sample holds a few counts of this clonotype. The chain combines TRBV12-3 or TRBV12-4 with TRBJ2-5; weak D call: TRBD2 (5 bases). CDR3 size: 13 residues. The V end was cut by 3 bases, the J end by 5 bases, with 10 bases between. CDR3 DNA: TGTGCCAGCAGTTTGACTACTTTGGAGACCCAGTACTTC. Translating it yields CASSLTTLETQYF.

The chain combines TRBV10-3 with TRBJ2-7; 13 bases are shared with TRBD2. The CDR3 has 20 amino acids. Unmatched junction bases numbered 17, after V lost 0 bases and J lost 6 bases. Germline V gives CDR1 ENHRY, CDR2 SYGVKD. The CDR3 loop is CAISESDFWTSGRPDLEQYV. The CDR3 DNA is TGTGCCATCAGTGAGTCAGACTTTTGGACTAGCGGGAGACCCGATCTCGAGCAGTACGTC.

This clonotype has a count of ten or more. The chain's CDR3 is CASSLSLDSSYNEQFF. CDR3 bases: TGTGCCAGCAGCTTGAGTCTAGACAGCTCCTACAATGAGCAGTTCTTC. V is TRBV5-8 and J is TRBJ2-1; maybe TRBD1 (5 bases). V lost 1 base and J 0 bases, leaving 11 bases between the germline ends. The V gene's germline CDR1 is SGHTS and CDR2 YDEGEE. The CDR3 is 16 amino acids.

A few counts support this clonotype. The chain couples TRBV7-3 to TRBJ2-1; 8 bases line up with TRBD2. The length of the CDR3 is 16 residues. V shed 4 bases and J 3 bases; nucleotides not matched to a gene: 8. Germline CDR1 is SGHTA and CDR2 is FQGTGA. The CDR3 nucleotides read TGTGCCAGCAGCTCGCTCGGGACTAGTCGCTACAATGAGCAGTTCTTC. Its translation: CASSSLGTSRYNEQFF. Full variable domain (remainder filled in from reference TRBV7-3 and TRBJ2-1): GAGVSQTPSNKVTEKGKYVELRCDPISGHTALYWYRQSLGQGPEFLIYFQGTGAADDSGLPNDRFFAVRPEGSVSTLKIQRTERGDSAVYLCASSSLGTSRYNEQFFGPGTRLTVL.

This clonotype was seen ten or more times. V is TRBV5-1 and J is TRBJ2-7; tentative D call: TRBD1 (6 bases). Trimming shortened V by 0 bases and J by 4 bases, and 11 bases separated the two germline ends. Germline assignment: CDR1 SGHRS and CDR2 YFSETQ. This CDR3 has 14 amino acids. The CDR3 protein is CASSLVSGAYEQYF. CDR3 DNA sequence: TGCGCCAGCAGCTTGGTGTCAGGGGCTTACGAGCAGTACTTC.

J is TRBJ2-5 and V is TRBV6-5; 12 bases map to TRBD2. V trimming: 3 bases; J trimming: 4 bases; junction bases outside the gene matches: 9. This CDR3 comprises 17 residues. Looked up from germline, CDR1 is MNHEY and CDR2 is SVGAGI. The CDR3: CASSYLAGGPGGETQYF. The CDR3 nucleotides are TGTGCCAGCAGTTATCTAGCGGGAGGGCCGGGTGGAGAGACCCAGTACTTC.

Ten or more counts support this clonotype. CDR3 sequence reads: CASSRSGLANYGYTF. The CDR3 DNA is TGTGCCAGCAGCCGATCAGGGTTAGCTAACTATGGCTACACCTTC. The rearrangement links TRBV11-2 to TRBJ1-2; D perhaps matches TRBD1 (5 bases). V dropped 5 bases and J dropped 0 bases, with 13 bases sitting between them. CDR1 and CDR2 from the germline V gene are SGHAT and FQNNGV. The CDR3 covers 15 residues.

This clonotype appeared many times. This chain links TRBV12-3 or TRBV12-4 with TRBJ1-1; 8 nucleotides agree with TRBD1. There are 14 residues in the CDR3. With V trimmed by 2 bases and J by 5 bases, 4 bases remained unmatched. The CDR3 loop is CASSLQGAGTEAFF. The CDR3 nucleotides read TGTGCCAGCAGTTTACAGGGGGCTGGGACTGAAGCTTTCTTT.

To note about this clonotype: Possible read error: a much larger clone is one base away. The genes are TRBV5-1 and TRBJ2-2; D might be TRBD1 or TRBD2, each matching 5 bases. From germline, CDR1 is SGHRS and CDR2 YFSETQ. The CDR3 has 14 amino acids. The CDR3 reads CASSLEGNTGELVF. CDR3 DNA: TGCGCCAGCAGCTTGGAGGGGAACACCGGGGAGCTGGTTTTT.